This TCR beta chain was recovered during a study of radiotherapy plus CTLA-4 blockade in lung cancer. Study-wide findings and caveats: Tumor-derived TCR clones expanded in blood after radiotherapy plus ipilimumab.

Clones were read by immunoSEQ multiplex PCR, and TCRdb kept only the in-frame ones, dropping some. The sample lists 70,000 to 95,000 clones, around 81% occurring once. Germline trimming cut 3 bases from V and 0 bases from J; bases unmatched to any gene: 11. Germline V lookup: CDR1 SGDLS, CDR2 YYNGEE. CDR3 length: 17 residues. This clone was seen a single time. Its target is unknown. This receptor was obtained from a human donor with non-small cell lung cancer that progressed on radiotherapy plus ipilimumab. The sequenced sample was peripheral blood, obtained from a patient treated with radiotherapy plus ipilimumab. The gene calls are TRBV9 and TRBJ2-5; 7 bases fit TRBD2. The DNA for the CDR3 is TGTGCCAGCAGCGCGAGGGGTGGGCTAGCGGACCAAGAGACCCAGTACTTC. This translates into CASSARGGLADQETQYF.